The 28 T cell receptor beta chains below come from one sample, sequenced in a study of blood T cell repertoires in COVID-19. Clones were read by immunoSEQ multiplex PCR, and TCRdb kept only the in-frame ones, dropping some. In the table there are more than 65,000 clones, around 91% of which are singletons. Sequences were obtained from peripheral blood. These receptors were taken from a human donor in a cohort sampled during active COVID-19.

CDR3 sequence (DNA): TGTGCCAGTAGTATGGTTGCAGGGGAGGGAAACACCATATATTTT. It is translated as CASSMVAGEGNTIYF. V gene TRBV19 combines with J gene TRBJ1-3; a weak D match, TRBD1 (6 bases). Germline CDR1 reads LNHDA; CDR2 reads SQIVND (reference sequence). Deletions cut 3 bases from V and 4 bases from J, with 13 bases between. The CDR3 runs 15 residues. The entire variable domain, with the rest obtained from reference TRBV19 and TRBJ1-3, is as follows: DGGITQSPKYLFRKEGQNVTLSCEQNLNHDAMYWYRQDPGQGLRLIYYSQIVNDFQKGDIAEGYSVSREKKESFPLTVTSAQKNPTAFYLCASSMVAGEGNTIYFGEGSWLTVV.

Here the CDR3 reads CASSLALGEDYGYTF. The CDR3 DNA is TGTGCCAGCAGCTTGGCTCTCGGAGAAGACTATGGCTACACCTTC. The V and J genes are TRBV5-6 and TRBJ1-2; D ambiguous. Germline values: CDR1 SGHDT, CDR2 YYEEEE. V was clipped by 0 bases and J by 3 bases, with 12 bases between them. CDR3 length equals 15 residues. The full variable domain, its missing parts supplied by reference TRBV5-6 and TRBJ1-2, is DAGVTQSPTHLIKTRGQQVTLRCSPKSGHDTVSWYQQALGQGPQFIFQYYEEEERQRGNFPDRFSGHQFPNYSSELNVNALLLGDSALYLCASSLALGEDYGYTFGSGTRLTVV.

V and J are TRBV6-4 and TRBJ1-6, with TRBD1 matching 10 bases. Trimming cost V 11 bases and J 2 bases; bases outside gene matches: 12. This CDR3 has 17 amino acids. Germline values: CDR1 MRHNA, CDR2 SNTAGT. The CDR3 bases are TGTGCCCGCGGGACAGGGGTGGGGGGGGCCTATAATTCACCCCTCCACTTT. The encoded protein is CARGTGVGGAYNSPLHF.

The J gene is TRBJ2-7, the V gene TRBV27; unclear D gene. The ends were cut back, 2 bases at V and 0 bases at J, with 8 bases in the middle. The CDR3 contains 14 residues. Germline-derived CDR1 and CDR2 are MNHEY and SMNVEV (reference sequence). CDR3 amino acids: CASSLGQDSYEQYF. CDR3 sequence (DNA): TGTGCCAGCAGTTTAGGGCAGGACTCCTACGAGCAGTACTTC.

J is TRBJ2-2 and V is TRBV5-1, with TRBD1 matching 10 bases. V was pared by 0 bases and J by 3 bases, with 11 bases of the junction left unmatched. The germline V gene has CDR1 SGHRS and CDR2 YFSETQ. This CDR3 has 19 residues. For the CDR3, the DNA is TGCGCCAGCAGCTTGGAGTGGGGACAGGGGCGTATGGACACCGGGGAGCTGTTTTTT. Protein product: CASSLEWGQGRMDTGELFF.

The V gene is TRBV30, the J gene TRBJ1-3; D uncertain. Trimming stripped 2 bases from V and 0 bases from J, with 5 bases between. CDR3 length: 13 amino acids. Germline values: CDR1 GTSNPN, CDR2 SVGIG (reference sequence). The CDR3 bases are TGTGCCTGGAGTCTCGGCTCTGGAAACACCATATATTTT. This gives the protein CAWSLGSGNTIYF.

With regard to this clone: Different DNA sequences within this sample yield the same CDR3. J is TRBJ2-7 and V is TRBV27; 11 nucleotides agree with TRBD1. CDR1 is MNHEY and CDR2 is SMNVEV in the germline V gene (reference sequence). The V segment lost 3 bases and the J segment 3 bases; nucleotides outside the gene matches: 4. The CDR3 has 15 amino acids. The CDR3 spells CASSFTGTGGYEQYF. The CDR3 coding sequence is TGTGCCAGCAGTTTCACCGGGACAGGGGGCTACGAGCAGTACTTC.

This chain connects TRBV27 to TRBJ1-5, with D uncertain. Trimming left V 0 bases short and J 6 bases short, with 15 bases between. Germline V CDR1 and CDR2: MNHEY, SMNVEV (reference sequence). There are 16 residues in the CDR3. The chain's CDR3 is CASSLSAGDYSQPQHF. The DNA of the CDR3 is TGTGCCAGCAGTTTATCGGCCGGGGATTATAGTCAGCCCCAGCATTTT.

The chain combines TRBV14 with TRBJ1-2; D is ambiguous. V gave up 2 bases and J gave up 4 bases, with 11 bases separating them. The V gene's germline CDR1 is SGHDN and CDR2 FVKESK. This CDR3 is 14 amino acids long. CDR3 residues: CASSQLEITYGYTF. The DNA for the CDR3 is TGTGCCAGCAGCCAACTTGAGATTACCTATGGCTACACCTTC.

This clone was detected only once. The CDR3 here is CASSQEGASGQETQYF. CDR3 DNA: TGCGCCAGCAGCCAAGAAGGCGCTAGCGGGCAAGAGACCCAGTACTTC. This chain links TRBV4-3 with TRBJ2-5; 8 bases map to TRBD2. Trimming took 0 bases from V and 2 from J; bases not matched to a gene: 5. The CDR3 covers 16 residues. Germline V gene lookup returns CDR1 LGHNA and CDR2 YSLEER.

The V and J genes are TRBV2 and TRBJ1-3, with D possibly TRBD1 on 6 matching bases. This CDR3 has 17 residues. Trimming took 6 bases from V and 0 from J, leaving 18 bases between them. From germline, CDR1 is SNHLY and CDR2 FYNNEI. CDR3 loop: CASSRTEATYSGNTIYF. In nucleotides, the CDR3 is TGTGCCAGCAGCCGGACAGAAGCTACCTACTCTGGAAACACCATATATTTT.

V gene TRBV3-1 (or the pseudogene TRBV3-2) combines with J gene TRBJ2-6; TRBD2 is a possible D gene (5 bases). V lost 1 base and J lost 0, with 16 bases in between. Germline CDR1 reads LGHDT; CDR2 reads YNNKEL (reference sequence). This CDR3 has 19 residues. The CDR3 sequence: CASSQGGGRQPSGANVLTF. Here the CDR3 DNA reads TGTGCCAGCAGCCAAGGGGGTGGGAGACAACCCTCTGGGGCCAACGTCCTGACTTTC.

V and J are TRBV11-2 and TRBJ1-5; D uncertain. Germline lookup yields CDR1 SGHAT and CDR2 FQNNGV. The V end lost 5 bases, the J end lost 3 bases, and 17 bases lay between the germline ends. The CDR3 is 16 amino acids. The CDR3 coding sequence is TGTGCCAGCAGCCCACGAGGAGAGTCTTCCAATCAGCCCCAGCATTTT. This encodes CASSPRGESSNQPQHF.

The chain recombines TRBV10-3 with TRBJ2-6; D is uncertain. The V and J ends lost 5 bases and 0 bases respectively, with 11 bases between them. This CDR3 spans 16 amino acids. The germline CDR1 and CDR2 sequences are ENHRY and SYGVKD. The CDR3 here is CAISSFEPSGANVLTF. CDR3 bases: TGTGCCATCAGTTCCTTTGAGCCCTCTGGGGCCAACGTCCTGACTTTC.

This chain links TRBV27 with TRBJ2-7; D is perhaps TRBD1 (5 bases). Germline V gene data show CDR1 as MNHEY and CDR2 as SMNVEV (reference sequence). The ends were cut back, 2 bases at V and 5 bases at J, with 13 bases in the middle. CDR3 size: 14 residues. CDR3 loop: CASSLKQGWNEQYF. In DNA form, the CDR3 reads TGTGCCAGCAGTTTAAAGCAGGGTTGGAACGAGCAGTACTTC.

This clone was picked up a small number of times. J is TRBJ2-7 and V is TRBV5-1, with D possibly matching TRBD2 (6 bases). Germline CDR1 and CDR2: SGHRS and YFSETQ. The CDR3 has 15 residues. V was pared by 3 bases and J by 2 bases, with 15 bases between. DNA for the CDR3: TGCGCCAGCAGCTCCACCGGGACTGTTACCTACGAGCAGTACTTC. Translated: CASSSTGTVTYEQYF.

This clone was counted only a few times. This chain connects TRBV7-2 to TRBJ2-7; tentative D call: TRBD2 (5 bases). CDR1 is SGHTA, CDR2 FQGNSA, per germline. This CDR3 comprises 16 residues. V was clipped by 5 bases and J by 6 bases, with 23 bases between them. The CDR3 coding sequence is TGTGCCAGCAGCGCCGAGGGCGGAGGCGGTTGGAGCGAGCAGTACTTC. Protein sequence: CASSAEGGGGWSEQYF.

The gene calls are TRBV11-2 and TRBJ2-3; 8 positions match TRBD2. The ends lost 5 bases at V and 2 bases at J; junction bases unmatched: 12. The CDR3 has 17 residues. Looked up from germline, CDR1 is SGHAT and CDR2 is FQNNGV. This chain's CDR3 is CASSPLKRGPTTDTQYF. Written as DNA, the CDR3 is TGTGCCAGCAGCCCCTTAAAGCGGGGGCCTACCACAGATACGCAGTATTTT.

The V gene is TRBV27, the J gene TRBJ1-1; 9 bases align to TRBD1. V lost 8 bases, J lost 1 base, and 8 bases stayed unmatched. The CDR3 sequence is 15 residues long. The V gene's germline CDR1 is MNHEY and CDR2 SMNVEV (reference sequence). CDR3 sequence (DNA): TGTGCCAGCTCTACACCGGGACAGGGGAACACTGAAGCTTTCTTT. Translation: CASSTPGQGNTEAFF.

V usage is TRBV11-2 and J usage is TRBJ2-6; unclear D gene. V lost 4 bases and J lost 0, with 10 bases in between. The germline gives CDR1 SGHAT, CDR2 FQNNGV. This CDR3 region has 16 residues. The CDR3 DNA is TGTGCCAGCAGCTCAATAAAACTCTCTGGGGCCAACGTCCTGACTTTC. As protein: CASSSIKLSGANVLTF.

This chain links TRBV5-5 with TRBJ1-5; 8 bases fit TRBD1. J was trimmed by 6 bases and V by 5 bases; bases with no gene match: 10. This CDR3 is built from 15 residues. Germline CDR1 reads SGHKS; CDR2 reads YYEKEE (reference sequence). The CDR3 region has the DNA TGTGCCAGCAGTCCTGCACAGGGGGTGGGTCAGCCCCAGCATTTT. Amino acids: CASSPAQGVGQPQHF.

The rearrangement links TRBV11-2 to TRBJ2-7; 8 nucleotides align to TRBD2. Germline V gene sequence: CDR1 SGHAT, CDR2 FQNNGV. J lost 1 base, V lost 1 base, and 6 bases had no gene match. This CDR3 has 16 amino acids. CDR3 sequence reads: CASSLVGRGASYEQYF. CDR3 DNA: TGTGCCAGCAGCTTAGTAGGGCGGGGGGCATCCTACGAGCAGTACTTC.

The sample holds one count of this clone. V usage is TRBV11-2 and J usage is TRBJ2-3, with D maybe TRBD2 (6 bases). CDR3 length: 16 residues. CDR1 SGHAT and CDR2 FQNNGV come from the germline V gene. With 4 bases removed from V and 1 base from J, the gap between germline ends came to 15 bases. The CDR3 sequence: CASSSRVGRRTDTQYF. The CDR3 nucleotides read TGTGCCAGCAGCTCCCGGGTAGGGAGGCGCACAGATACGCAGTATTTT.

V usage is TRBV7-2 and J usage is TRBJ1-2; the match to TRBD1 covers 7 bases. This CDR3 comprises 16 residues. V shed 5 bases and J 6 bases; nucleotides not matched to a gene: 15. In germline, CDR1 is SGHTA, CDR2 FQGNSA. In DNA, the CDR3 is TGTGCCAGCAGCCCCACCCCTCTCGGGACAGTTCATGGCTACACCTTC. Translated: CASSPTPLGTVHGYTF.

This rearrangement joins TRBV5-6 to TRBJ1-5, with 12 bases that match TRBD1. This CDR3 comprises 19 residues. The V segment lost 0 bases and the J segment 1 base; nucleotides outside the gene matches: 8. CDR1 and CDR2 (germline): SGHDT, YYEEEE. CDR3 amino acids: CASSLGGTGGFRSNQPQHF. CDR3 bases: TGTGCCAGCAGCTTGGGAGGGACAGGGGGCTTTAGAAGCAATCAGCCCCAGCATTTT.

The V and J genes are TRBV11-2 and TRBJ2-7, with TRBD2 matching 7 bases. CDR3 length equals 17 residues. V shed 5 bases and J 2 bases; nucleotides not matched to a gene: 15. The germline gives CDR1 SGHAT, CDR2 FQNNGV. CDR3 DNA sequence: TGTGCCAGCAGCCCTAAGCGGGGCACAGGACTTGCCTACGAGCAGTACTTC. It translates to CASSPKRGTGLAYEQYF. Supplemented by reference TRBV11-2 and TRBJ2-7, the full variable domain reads EAGVAQSPRYKIIEKRQSVAFWCNPISGHATLYWYQQILGQGPKLLIQFQNNGVVDDSQLPKDRFSAERLKGVDSTLKIQPAKLEDSAVYLCASSPKRGTGLAYEQYFGPGTRLTVT.

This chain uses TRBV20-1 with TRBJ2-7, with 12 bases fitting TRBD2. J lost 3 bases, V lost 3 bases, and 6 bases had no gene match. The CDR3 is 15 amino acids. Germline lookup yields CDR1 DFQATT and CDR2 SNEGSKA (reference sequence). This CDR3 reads CSASLLAGGHYEQYF. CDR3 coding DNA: TGCAGTGCTAGTCTCCTAGCGGGGGGGCACTACGAGCAGTACTTC.

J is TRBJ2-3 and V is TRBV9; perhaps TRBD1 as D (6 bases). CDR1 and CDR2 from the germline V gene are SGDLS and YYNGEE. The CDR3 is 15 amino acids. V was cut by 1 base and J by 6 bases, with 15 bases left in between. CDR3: CASSVSGGGVDTQYF. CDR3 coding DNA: TGTGCCAGCAGCGTAAGTGGGGGCGGCGTGGATACGCAGTATTTT.